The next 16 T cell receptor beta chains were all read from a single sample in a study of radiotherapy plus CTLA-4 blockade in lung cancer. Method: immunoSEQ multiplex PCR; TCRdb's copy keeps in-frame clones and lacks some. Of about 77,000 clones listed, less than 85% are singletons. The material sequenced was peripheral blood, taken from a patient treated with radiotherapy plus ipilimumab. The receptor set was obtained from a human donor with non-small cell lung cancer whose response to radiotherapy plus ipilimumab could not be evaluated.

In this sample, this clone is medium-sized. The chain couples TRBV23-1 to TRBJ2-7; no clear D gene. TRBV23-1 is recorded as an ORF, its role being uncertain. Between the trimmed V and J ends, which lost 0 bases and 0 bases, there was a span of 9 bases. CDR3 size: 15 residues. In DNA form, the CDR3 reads TGCGCCAGCAGTCAATCCCCGTCGAGCTCCTACGAGCAGTACTTC. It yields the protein CASSQSPSSSYEQYF.

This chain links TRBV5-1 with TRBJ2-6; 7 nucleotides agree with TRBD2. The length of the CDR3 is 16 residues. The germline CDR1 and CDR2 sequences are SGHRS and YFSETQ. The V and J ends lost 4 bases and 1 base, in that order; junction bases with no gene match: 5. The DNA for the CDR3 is TGCGCCAGCAGCCGGGAGGCGTGGTCTGGGGCCAACGTCCTGACTTTC. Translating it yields CASSREAWSGANVLTF.

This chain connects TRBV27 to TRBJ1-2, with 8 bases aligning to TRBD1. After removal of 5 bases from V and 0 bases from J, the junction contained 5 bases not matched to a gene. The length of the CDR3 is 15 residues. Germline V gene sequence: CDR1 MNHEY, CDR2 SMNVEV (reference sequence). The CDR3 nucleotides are TGTGCCAGCAGTGCCAACAGGGGGGCTAACTATGGCTACACCTTC. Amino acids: CASSANRGANYGYTF.

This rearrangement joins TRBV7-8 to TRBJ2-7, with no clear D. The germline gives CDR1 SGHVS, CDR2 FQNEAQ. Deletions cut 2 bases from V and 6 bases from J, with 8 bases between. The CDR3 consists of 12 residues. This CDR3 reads CASSLTRGEQYF. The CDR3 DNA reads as TGTGCCAGCAGCTTAACGCGTGGCGAGCAGTACTTC. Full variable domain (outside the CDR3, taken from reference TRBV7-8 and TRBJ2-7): GAGVSQSPRYKVAKRGQDVALRCDPISGHVSLFWYQQALGQGPEFLTYFQNEAQLDKSGLPSDRFFAERPEGSVSTLKIQRTQQEDSAVYLCASSLTRGEQYFGPGTRLTVT.

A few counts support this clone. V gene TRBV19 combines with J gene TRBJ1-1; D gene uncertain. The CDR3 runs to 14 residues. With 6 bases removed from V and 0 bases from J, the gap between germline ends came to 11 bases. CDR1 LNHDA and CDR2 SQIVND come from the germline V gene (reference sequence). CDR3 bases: TGTGCCAGTAGCCGGAGATTCATGAACACTGAAGCTTTCTTT. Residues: CASSRRFMNTEAFF.

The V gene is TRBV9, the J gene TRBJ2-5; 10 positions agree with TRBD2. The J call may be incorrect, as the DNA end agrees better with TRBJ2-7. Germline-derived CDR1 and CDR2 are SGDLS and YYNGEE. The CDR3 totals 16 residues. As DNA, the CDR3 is TGTGCCAGCAGCGTTGGGACTAGCGTTTTCTCCTACGAGCAGTACTTC. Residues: CASSVGTSVFSYEQYF.

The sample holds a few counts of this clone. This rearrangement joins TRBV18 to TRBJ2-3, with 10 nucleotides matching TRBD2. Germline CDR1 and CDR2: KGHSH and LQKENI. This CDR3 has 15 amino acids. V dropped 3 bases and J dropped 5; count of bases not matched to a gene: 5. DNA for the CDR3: TGTGCCAGCTCACCCGCTAGCGGGAGCCGAGATACGCAGTATTTT. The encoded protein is CASSPASGSRDTQYF.

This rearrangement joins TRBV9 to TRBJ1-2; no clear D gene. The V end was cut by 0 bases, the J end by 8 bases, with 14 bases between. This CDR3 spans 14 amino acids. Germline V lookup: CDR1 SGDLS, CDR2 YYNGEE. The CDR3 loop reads CASSVEGGYGGYTF. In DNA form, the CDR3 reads TGTGCCAGCAGCGTAGAAGGAGGCTACGGCGGCTACACCTTC.

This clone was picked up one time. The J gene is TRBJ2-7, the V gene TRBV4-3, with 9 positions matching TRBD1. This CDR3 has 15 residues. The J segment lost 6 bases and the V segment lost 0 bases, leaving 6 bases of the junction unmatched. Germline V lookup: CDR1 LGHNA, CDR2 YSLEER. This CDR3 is CASSQEGGTGREQYF. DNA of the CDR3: TGCGCCAGCAGCCAAGAAGGTGGGACAGGGCGCGAGCAGTACTTC.

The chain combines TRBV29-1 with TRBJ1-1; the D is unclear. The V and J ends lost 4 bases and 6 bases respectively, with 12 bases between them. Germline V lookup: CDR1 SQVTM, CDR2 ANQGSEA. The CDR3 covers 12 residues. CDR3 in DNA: TGCAGCGTTGGGCGGGGAGTCGCTGAAGCTTTCTTT. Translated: CSVGRGVAEAFF.

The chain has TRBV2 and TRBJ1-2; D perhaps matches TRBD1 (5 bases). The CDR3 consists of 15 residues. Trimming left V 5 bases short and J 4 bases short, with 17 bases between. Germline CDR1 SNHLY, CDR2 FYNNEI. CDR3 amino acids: CASSITRGDTYGYTF. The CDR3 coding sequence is TGTGCCAGCAGTATCACCCGGGGGGATACCTATGGCTACACCTTC.

The CDR3 protein is CASSRQGIGGYTF. The CDR3 DNA sequence: TGTGCCAGCAGCCGGCAGGGGATCGGTGGCTACACCTTC. The V and J genes are TRBV11-3 and TRBJ1-2, with D possibly being TRBD1 (6 bases). This CDR3 has 13 residues. Germline loops: CDR1 SGHNT, CDR2 YENEEA. Trimming removed 5 bases at V and 7 bases at J, with 14 bases between.

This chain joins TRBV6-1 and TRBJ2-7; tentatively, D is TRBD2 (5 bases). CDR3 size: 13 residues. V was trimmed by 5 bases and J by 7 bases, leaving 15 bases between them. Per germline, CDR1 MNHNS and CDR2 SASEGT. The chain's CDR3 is CASSTVKAGEQYF. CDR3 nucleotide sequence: TGTGCCAGCAGTACCGTGAAGGCGGGTGAGCAGTACTTC.

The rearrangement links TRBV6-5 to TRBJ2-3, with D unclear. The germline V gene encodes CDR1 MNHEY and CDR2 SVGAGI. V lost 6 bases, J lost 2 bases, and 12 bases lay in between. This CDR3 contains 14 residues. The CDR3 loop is CASSYDSTTDTQYF. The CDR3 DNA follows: TGTGCCAGCAGCTACGACTCGACCACAGATACGCAGTATTTT.

The CDR3 DNA is TGTGCCAGCAGCTTAGTCTCTAGCGGGGAAAACATTCAGTACTTC. This gives the protein CASSLVSSGENIQYF. The V and J genes are TRBV7-2 and TRBJ2-4; 9 nucleotides match TRBD2. This CDR3 is built from 15 residues. With 1 base clipped from V and 5 bases from J, the junction kept 3 bases outside the gene matches. Looked up from germline, CDR1 is SGHTA and CDR2 is FQGNSA. Combining the CDR3 with reference TRBV7-2 and TRBJ2-4 gives the whole variable domain GAGVSQSPSNKVTEKGKDVELRCDPISGHTALYWYRQSLGQGLEFLIYFQGNSAPDKSGLPSDRFSAERTGGSVSTLTIQRTQQEDSAVYLCASSLVSSGENIQYFGAGTRLSVL.

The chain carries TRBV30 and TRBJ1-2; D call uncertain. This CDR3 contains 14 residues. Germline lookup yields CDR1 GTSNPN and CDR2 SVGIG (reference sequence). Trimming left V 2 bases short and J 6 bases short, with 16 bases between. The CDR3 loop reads CAWSRIEATNGYTF. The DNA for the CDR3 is TGTGCCTGGAGTCGCATAGAGGCTACCAATGGCTACACCTTC.